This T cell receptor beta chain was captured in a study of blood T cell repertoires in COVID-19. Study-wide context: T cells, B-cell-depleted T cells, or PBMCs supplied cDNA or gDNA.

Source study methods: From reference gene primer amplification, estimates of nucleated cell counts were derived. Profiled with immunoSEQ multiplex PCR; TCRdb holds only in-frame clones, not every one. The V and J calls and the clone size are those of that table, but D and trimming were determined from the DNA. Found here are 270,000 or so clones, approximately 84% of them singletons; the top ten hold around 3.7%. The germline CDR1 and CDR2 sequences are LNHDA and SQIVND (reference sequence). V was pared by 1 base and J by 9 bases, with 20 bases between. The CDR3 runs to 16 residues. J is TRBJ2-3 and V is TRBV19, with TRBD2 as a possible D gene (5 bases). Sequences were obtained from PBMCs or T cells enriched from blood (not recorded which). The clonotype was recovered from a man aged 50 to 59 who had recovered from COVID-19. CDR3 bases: TGTGCCAGTAGTATAGCCCCCCTGGGGAGCGGAGGAACGCAGTATTTT. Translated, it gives CASSIAPLGSGGTQYF.